This TCR beta chain emerged from a study of blood T cell repertoires in COVID-19. The data were produced by immunoSEQ multiplex PCR, yet TCRdb's version contains in-frame clones alone and is incomplete. Of about 500,000 clones in the sample, approximately 90% were seen once. The germline V gene has CDR1 MGHRA and CDR2 YSYEKL. This CDR3 is built from 16 residues. V dropped 1 base and J dropped 2 bases, with 14 bases sitting between them. The receptor was isolated from a young woman who had recovered from COVID-19. Material for sequencing was PBMCs or T cells enriched from blood (not recorded which). The chain uses TRBV4-1 and TRBJ1-2; D remains unclear. In nucleotides, the CDR3 is TGCGCCAGCAGCCAAGGGGCCAGTGATATAAACTATGGCTACACCTTC. Amino acid sequence: CASSQGASDINYGYTF.